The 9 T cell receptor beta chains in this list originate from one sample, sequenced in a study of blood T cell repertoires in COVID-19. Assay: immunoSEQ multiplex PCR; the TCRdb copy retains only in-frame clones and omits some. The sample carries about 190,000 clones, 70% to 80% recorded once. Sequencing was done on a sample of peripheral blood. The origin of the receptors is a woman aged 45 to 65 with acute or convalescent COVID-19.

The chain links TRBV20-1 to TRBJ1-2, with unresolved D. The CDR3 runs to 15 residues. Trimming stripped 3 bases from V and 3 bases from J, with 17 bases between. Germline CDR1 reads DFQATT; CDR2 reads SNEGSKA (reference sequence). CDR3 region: CSASPLNAGYYGYTF. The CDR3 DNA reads TGCAGTGCTAGTCCCCTTAATGCCGGGTACTATGGCTACACCTTC.

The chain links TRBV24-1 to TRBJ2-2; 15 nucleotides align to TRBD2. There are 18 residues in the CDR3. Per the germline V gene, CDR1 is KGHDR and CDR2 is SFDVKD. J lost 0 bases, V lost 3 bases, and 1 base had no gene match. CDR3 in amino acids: CATSDRTSGRANTGELFF. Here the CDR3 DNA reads TGTGCCACCAGTGATAGGACTAGCGGGAGGGCGAACACCGGGGAGCTGTTTTTT.

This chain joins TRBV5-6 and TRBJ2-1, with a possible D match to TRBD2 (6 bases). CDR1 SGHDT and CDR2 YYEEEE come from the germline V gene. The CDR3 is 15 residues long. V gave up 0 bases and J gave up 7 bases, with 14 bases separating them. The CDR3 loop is CASSLGRGYGNEQFF. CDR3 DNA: TGTGCCAGCAGCTTGGGACGGGGGTACGGGAATGAGCAGTTCTTC.

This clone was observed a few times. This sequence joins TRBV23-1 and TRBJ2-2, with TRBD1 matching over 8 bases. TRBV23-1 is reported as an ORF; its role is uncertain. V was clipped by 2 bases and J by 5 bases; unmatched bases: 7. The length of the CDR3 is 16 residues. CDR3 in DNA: TGCGCCAGCAGTCAACGGGACAGGAAGAAAACCGGGGAGCTGTTTTTT. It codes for CASSQRDRKKTGELFF.

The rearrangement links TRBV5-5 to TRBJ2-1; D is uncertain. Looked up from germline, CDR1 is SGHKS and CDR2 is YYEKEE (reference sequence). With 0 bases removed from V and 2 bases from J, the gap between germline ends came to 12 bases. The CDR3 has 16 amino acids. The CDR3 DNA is TGTGCCAGCAGCTTGGGACACTCGTCACCCTACAATGAGCAGTTCTTC. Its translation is CASSLGHSSPYNEQFF.

This CDR3 is CASSHTIYGGRGEQYF. CDR3 bases: TGTGCCAGCAGCCACACTATCTACGGGGGGAGAGGCGAGCAGTACTTC. The rearrangement uses TRBV3-1 (or the pseudogene TRBV3-2) and TRBJ2-7; TRBD2 aligns across 7 bases. This CDR3 is 16 amino acids long. V lost 3 bases and J lost 6; bases outside the gene matches: 14. The germline CDR1 and CDR2 sequences are LGHDT and YNNKEL (reference sequence).

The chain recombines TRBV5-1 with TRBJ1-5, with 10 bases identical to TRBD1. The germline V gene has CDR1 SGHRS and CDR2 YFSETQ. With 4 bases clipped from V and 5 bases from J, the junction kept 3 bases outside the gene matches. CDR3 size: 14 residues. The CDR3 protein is CASSPGTGDQPQHF. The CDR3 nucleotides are TGCGCCAGCAGCCCGGGGACAGGGGATCAGCCCCAGCATTTT.

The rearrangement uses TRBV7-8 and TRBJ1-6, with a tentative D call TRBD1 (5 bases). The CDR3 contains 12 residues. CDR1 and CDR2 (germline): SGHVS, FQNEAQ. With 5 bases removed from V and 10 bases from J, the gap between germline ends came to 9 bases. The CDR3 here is CASSRDSSPLHF. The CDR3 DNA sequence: TGTGCCAGCAGCCGCGACAGCTCACCCCTCCACTTT.

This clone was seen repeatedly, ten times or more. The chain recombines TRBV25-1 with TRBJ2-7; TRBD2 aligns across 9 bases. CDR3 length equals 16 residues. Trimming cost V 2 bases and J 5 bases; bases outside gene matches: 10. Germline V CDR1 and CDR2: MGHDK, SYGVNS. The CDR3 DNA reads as TGTGCCAGCAGTGAAATCGGGCGGGAGGGCCTGGACGAGCAGTACTTC. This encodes CASSEIGREGLDEQYF.